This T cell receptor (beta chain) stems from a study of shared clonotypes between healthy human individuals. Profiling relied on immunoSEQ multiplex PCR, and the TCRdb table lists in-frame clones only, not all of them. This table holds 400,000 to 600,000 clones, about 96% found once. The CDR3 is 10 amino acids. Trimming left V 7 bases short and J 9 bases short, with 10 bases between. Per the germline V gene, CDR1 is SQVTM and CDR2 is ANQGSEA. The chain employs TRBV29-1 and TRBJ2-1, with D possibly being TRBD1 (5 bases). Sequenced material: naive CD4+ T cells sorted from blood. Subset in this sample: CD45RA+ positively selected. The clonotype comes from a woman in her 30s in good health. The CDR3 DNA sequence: TGCAGCGCGCCCGACAGTGAGCAGTTCTTC. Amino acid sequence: CSAPDSEQFF.